A single sample gave rise to the 20 T cell receptor beta chains below, sequenced in a study of CD8 T cells in Susac syndrome. Reverse transcription of about 0.5 to 1 ug RNA was carried out with random hexamers. TCRdb called the immunoSEQ multiplex PCR reads again in MiXCR, with one record for every CDR3 protein. The data show about 210,000 distinct CDR3 sequences, with roughly 96% seen just once and roughly 0.1% held by the top ten. The sample comprised CD4+ T cells from PBMCs. The receptors come from a human donor with multiple sclerosis.

The V call is TRBV29-1, the J call TRBJ2-1, with a possible D match to TRBD1 (7 bases). Trimming stripped 6 bases from V and 6 bases from J, with 15 bases between. The germline gives CDR1 SQVTM, CDR2 ANQGSEA. The CDR3 is 13 amino acids. The CDR3 reads CSVGGQAPNEQFF. As DNA, the CDR3 is TGCAGCGTGGGAGGACAGGCCCCCAATGAGCAGTTCTTC.

This chain connects TRBV6-2 or TRBV6-3 to TRBJ2-1; D is uncertain. Germline V CDR1 and CDR2: MNHEY, SVGEGT. This CDR3 is 15 amino acids long. V lost 2 bases, J lost 6 bases, and 14 bases lay in between. In nucleotides, the CDR3 is TGTGCCAGCAGTTACGGTTACGGGTCGGCCAATGAGCAGTTCTTC. Its protein product is CASSYGYGSANEQFF.

The CDR3 loop reads CASNSNSNQPQHF. In nucleotides, the CDR3 is TGTGCCAGCAACTCAAATAGCAATCAGCCCCAGCATTTT. V is TRBV2 and J is TRBJ1-5, with D hard to call. Germline V CDR1 and CDR2: SNHLY, FYNNEI. This CDR3 is 13 amino acids long. Trimming took 7 bases from V and 0 from J, leaving 7 bases between them.

The genes are TRBV7-2 and TRBJ2-1; 9 nucleotides agree with TRBD2. From germline, CDR1 is SGHTA and CDR2 FQGNSA. The CDR3 contains 16 residues. With 0 bases clipped from V and 3 bases from J, the junction kept 3 bases outside the gene matches. The CDR3 region is CASSLAGGRDYNEQFF. The CDR3 DNA reads TGTGCCAGCAGCTTAGCGGGCGGGAGGGACTACAATGAGCAGTTCTTC.

This chain connects TRBV23-1 to TRBJ2-5, with D possibly matching TRBD2 (5 bases). TRBV23-1 is noted as an ORF with a role that remains uncertain. V was shortened by 3 bases and J by 2 bases, with 13 bases between the two germline ends. This CDR3 has 15 amino acids. CDR3 protein: CASSHSVEEQETQYF. Here the CDR3 DNA reads TGCGCCAGCAGTCACTCCGTGGAGGAGCAAGAGACCCAGTACTTC.

V usage is TRBV7-8 and J usage is TRBJ2-1; the match to TRBD1 covers 9 bases. Germline lookup yields CDR1 SGHVS and CDR2 FQNEAQ. The J segment lost 8 bases and the V segment lost 5 bases, leaving 13 bases of the junction unmatched. CDR3 length: 16 residues. CDR3 nucleotide sequence: TGTGCCAGCAGCCCATCGCCGGGACAGGGTCGCGATGAGCAGTTCTTC. Translated: CASSPSPGQGRDEQFF. The whole variable domain, filled in from reference TRBV7-8 and TRBJ2-1, reads GAGVSQSPRYKVAKRGQDVALRCDPISGHVSLFWYQQALGQGPEFLTYFQNEAQLDKSGLPSDRFFAERPEGSVSTLKIQRTQQEDSAVYLCASSPSPGQGRDEQFFGPGTRLTVL.

CDR3 loop: CASSPNPGQGYTEAFF. In nucleotides, the CDR3 is TGTGCCAGCAGTCCGAACCCGGGACAGGGGTACACTGAAGCTTTCTTT. The chain employs TRBV27 and TRBJ1-1; 10 bases are a match to TRBD1. The CDR3 contains 16 residues. In germline, CDR1 is MNHEY, CDR2 SMNVEV (reference sequence). The trim removed 5 bases at V and 3 bases at J, leaving 9 bases unmatched.

V usage is TRBV5-1 and J usage is TRBJ2-3, with D unresolved. This CDR3 spans 14 amino acids. The germline V gene has CDR1 SGHRS and CDR2 YFSETQ. Trimming stripped 0 bases from V and 6 bases from J, with 11 bases between. CDR3 nucleotides: TGCGCCAGCAGCTTGGAGGCTAGTTTGGATACGCAGTATTTT. It yields the protein CASSLEASLDTQYF.

The J gene is TRBJ2-3, the V gene TRBV20-1; TRBD1 aligns across 9 bases. The V segment lost 3 bases and the J segment 6 bases; nucleotides outside the gene matches: 4. CDR1 DFQATT and CDR2 SNEGSKA come from the germline V gene (reference sequence). The CDR3 extends over 13 amino acids. In DNA form, the CDR3 reads TGCAGTGCTAGTCAACAGGGGGCGGATACGCAGTATTTT. Residues: CSASQQGADTQYF.

V is TRBV29-1 and J is TRBJ2-1; D might be TRBD1 or TRBD2, each matching 5 bases. CDR1 is SQVTM and CDR2 is ANQGSEA in the germline V gene. V lost 5 bases and J 10 bases, leaving 12 bases between the germline ends. This CDR3 comprises 11 residues. The CDR3 nucleotides read TGCAGCGTTTCCTGGGGCGGGGAGCAGTTCTTC. Translating gives CSVSWGGEQFF.

The V gene is TRBV20-1, the J gene TRBJ2-7, with 9 bases aligning to TRBD2. Germline lookup yields CDR1 DFQATT and CDR2 SNEGSKA (reference sequence). J gave up 5 bases and V 3 bases, and 8 bases lay outside the gene matches. The CDR3 contains 14 residues. The CDR3 loop reads CSARHLAGKDEQYF. The CDR3 nucleotides read TGCAGTGCTAGGCACCTAGCGGGGAAAGACGAGCAGTACTTC.

The chain recombines TRBV18 with TRBJ2-7; D possibly uses TRBD1 or TRBD2 (5 bases each). The V gene lost 2 bases and the J gene lost 6 bases, with 11 bases spanning the gap. The germline gives CDR1 KGHSH, CDR2 LQKENI. The CDR3 contains 13 residues. CDR3 coding DNA: TGTGCCAGCTCACCAGGGACGAAAGGCGAGCAGTACTTC. Translating it yields CASSPGTKGEQYF. Combining the CDR3 with reference TRBV18 and TRBJ2-7 gives the whole variable domain NAGVMQNPRHLVRRRGQEARLRCSPMKGHSHVYWYRQLPEEGLKFMVYLQKENIIDESGMPKERFSAEFPKEGPSILRIQQVVRGDSAAYFCASSPGTKGEQYFGPGTRLTVT.

This clonotype appeared once. The chain links TRBV25-1 to TRBJ1-2, with D possibly matching TRBD1 (5 bases). Trimming pared 3 bases from V and 4 bases from J, leaving 18 bases between. Germline V gene sequence: CDR1 MGHDK, CDR2 SYGVNS. The CDR3 covers 16 residues. The CDR3 is CASSESRGGWGYGYTF. The CDR3 nucleotides are TGTGCCAGCAGTGAGTCTCGGGGCGGCTGGGGCTATGGCTACACCTTC.

The rearrangement joins TRBV30 to TRBJ2-5; 9 nucleotides line up with TRBD1. J lost 5 bases, V lost 2 bases, and 3 bases had no gene match. The germline V gene has CDR1 GTSNPN and CDR2 SVGIG (reference sequence). This CDR3 contains 13 residues. The CDR3 loop reads CAWSLQGAETQYF. The DNA of the CDR3 is TGTGCCTGGAGTCTACAGGGGGCGGAGACCCAGTACTTC. Complete variable domain (other parts from reference TRBV30 and TRBJ2-5): SQTIHQWPATLVQPVGSPLSLECTVEGTSNPNLYWYRQAAGRGLQLLFYSVGIGQISSEVPQNLSASRPQDRQFILSSKKLLLSDSGFYLCAWSLQGAETQYFGPGTRLLVL.

The rearrangement links TRBV29-1 to TRBJ1-2; 7 nucleotides align to TRBD1. The V and J ends lost 7 bases and 11 bases, in that order; junction bases with no gene match: 13. This CDR3 is built from 12 residues. In germline, CDR1 is SQVTM, CDR2 ANQGSEA. CDR3 amino acids: CSASNWRRGYTF. The CDR3 DNA reads TGCAGCGCCTCGAACTGGCGCAGGGGGTACACCTTC. The full variable domain, in which reference TRBV29-1 and TRBJ1-2 provide the parts outside the CDR3, is SAVISQKPSRDICQRGTSLTIQCQVDSQVTMMFWYRQQPGQSLTLIATANQGSEATYESGFVIDKFPISRPNLTFSTLTVSNMSPEDSSIYLCSASNWRRGYTFGSGTRLTVV.

This chain joins TRBV15 and TRBJ1-2; tentative D call: TRBD1 (6 bases). The germline V gene encodes CDR1 LNHNV and CDR2 YYDKDF (reference sequence). This CDR3 has 18 amino acids. V lost 5 bases, J lost 4 bases, and 26 bases lay in between. In DNA, the CDR3 is TGTGCCACCAGCCGAGGCGGACAGCGAGTACTGAGGGGCTATGGCTACACCTTC. It is translated as CATSRGGQRVLRGYGYTF.

A single count supports this clonotype. The V gene is TRBV5-1, the J gene TRBJ2-2; no definite D call. The CDR3 sequence is 14 residues long. The germline V gene has CDR1 SGHRS and CDR2 YFSETQ. The V and J ends lost 0 bases and 2 bases respectively, with 5 bases between them. The CDR3 is CASSLDPNTGELFF. CDR3 nucleotide sequence: TGCGCCAGCAGCTTGGACCCAAACACCGGGGAGCTGTTTTTT.

This chain's CDR3 is CSARDGPYEQYF. CDR3 coding DNA: TGCAGTGCTAGAGATGGACCCTACGAGCAGTACTTC. The chain links TRBV20-1 to TRBJ2-7; no firm D call. V lost 0 bases and J lost 2, with 5 bases in between. CDR1 and CDR2 (germline): DFQATT, SNEGSKA (reference sequence). The CDR3 spans 12 residues.

The chain couples TRBV29-1 to TRBJ2-2, with D hard to call. CDR3 length: 13 amino acids. Looked up from germline, CDR1 is SQVTM and CDR2 is ANQGSEA. V lost 2 bases to trimming and J lost 6 bases, with 10 bases between them. CDR3 bases: TGCAGCGTTGAAACCCCGAAGTCCGGGGAGCTGTTTTTT. Translating it yields CSVETPKSGELFF.

The chain has TRBV20-1 and TRBJ1-2, with D maybe TRBD1 (6 bases). With 0 bases removed from V and 2 bases from J, the gap between germline ends came to 10 bases. The CDR3 contains 14 residues. From germline, CDR1 is DFQATT and CDR2 SNEGSKA (reference sequence). CDR3 amino acids: CSARDHDRNYGYTF. The CDR3 nucleotides read TGCAGTGCTAGAGATCATGACAGGAACTATGGCTACACCTTC.